This T cell receptor beta chain originates from a study of blood T cell repertoires in COVID-19. At the level of the study: Spain, Italy and the United States supplied samples that represented acute and convalescent COVID-19. Sources were T cells, B-cell-depleted T cells, or PBMCs; the material itself was cDNA or gDNA.

In the original processing: Amplification from reference gene primers served as the basis for estimated nucleated cell counts. The method was immunoSEQ multiplex PCR; TCRdb's version includes in-frame clones alone and lacks a portion of them. V and J calls and clone size are copied from that table; D and trimming were computed from the DNA. The profile shows fewer than 300,000 clones, 65% to 90% of them singletons. Germline CDR1 and CDR2: SGHTA and FQGNSA. The V gene end was trimmed by 0 bases and the J gene end by 2 bases; junction bases not matched to a gene: 9. The CDR3 consists of 17 residues. This sequence joins TRBV7-2 and TRBJ2-7; 8 nucleotides match TRBD1. Sequenced: peripheral blood. The sequence was obtained from a man aged 45-65 years with active or convalescent COVID-19. The CDR3 protein is CASSLATRTGGPYEQYF. In nucleotides, the CDR3 is TGTGCCAGCAGCTTAGCGACAAGAACAGGGGGTCCCTACGAGCAGTACTTC.